The clone carrying this T cell receptor (beta chain) was seen at least ten times. Its antigen is as yet unknown. Both iRepertoire HTBI primers and Arm-PCR of CDR3 regions were used to build the TCR beta libraries. TCRdb analysed the multiplex PCR reads with MiXCR anew, one entry per CDR3 protein. The sample has around 400,000 distinct CDR3 sequences; around 15% are singletons. Indicated time point: newly diagnosed GD, antithyroid drugs for less than 3 months. PBMC-derived RNA was used for the TCR library. The patient group derived from an endocrinology department in Xi'an, China. EDTA tubes were used for drawing around 9 milliliters of peripheral blood. The entry originates in a study of regulatory T cells in long-lasting Graves disease. In the study overall: Those Graves' patients who were newly diagnosed had been on antithyroid drugs under 3 months. Whole-study findings and limits: Newly diagnosed Graves' patients had higher TCR diversity than persistent ones.

V shed 7 bases and J 9 bases; nucleotides not matched to a gene: 7. CDR1 and CDR2 (germline): SNHLY, FYNNEI. The CDR3 is 14 amino acids. The input for sequencing was peripheral blood mononuclear cells (PBMCs), taken at new diagnosis, from a patient treated with antithyroid drugs. The clonotype comes from a female donor with Graves disease. The V call is TRBV2, the J call TRBJ1-6; 9 positions match TRBD1. The CDR3 region has the DNA TGTGCCAGCAAAAAACGACAGGGGGGTTCACCCCTCCACTTT. Translation gives CASKKRQGGSPLHF.